This record covers a single T cell receptor (beta chain). In the study's own analysis: Reference gene primer amplification gave estimated nucleated cell counts. TCRdb's copy holds only in-frame clones and misses some; the assay was immunoSEQ multiplex PCR. The D gene and trimming were derived from the DNA, and the V and J assignments and clone size from that table. The profile shows about 110,000 clones, 80% to 90% of them singletons. This entry comes from a study of blood T cell repertoires in COVID-19. About the research overall: Italy, Spain and the United States were the sources of the convalescent and acute COVID-19 samples. In each case, the material was cDNA or gDNA derived from T cells, B-cell-depleted T cells, or PBMCs.

Germline CDR1 reads SQVTM; CDR2 reads ANQGSEA. Trimming shortened V by 0 bases and J by 4 bases, and 7 bases separated the two germline ends. This CDR3 has 13 amino acids. The receptor's source is an elderly woman with active or convalescent COVID-19. The V gene is TRBV29-1, the J gene TRBJ2-1; unclear D gene. The sample consisted of peripheral blood. This CDR3 reads CSVEDPRYNEQFF. The CDR3 DNA sequence: TGCAGCGTTGAAGATCCCAGATACAATGAGCAGTTCTTC.